One T cell receptor (beta chain) is described in this entry. The data derive from a study of early T cells in non-severe SARS-CoV-2 infection. V lost 3 bases, J lost 0 bases, and 15 bases lay in between. The CDR3 has 16 residues. Germline CDR1 reads DFQATT; CDR2 reads SNEGSKA (reference sequence). Using its own MiXCR run on the 5' RACE reads, TCRdb lists one record per CDR3 protein. This table holds 45,000 to 75,000 distinct CDR3 sequences, over 10% found once. This TCR derives from an adult who was a healthcare worker with PCR-confirmed SARS-CoV-2 infection or an uninfected control (not recorded which). Sequencing was performed on whole blood. V usage is TRBV20-1 and J usage is TRBJ1-3, with D possibly being TRBD1 (6 bases). The CDR3 loop is CSASTGSGYSGNTIYF. The CDR3 DNA reads TGCAGTGCTAGTACAGGGAGCGGATACTCTGGAAACACCATATATTTT.